This T cell receptor (beta chain) was profiled in a study of T cell responses to AZD1222 COVID-19 vaccine. Notes on the study in general: Spike-specific TCRs gained breadth and depth after people received two AZD1222 doses. Nearly half of the spike-specific TCRs reportedly recognize variant regions that carry no mutations.

As to this clone: Its cognate antigen is unknown.

CDR3 length equals 12 residues. CDR1 is MDHEN and CDR2 is SYDVKM in the germline V gene. Trimming stripped 7 bases from V and 0 bases from J, with 4 bases between. Some clones are missing from TCRdb's copy, which holds only in-frame ones; the method was immunoSEQ multiplex PCR. The profile covers about 87,000 clones, with more than 75% appearing a single time and less than 3.5% taken by the ten largest. The V call is TRBV28, the J call TRBJ2-1; D is unclear. This clonotype originated in an adult in good health. The input for sequencing was peripheral blood, taken on day 0 of AZD1222 vaccination. CDR3 sequence (DNA): TGTGCCAGCACTCGCTCCTACAATGAGCAGTTCTTC. Translation gives CASTRSYNEQFF.